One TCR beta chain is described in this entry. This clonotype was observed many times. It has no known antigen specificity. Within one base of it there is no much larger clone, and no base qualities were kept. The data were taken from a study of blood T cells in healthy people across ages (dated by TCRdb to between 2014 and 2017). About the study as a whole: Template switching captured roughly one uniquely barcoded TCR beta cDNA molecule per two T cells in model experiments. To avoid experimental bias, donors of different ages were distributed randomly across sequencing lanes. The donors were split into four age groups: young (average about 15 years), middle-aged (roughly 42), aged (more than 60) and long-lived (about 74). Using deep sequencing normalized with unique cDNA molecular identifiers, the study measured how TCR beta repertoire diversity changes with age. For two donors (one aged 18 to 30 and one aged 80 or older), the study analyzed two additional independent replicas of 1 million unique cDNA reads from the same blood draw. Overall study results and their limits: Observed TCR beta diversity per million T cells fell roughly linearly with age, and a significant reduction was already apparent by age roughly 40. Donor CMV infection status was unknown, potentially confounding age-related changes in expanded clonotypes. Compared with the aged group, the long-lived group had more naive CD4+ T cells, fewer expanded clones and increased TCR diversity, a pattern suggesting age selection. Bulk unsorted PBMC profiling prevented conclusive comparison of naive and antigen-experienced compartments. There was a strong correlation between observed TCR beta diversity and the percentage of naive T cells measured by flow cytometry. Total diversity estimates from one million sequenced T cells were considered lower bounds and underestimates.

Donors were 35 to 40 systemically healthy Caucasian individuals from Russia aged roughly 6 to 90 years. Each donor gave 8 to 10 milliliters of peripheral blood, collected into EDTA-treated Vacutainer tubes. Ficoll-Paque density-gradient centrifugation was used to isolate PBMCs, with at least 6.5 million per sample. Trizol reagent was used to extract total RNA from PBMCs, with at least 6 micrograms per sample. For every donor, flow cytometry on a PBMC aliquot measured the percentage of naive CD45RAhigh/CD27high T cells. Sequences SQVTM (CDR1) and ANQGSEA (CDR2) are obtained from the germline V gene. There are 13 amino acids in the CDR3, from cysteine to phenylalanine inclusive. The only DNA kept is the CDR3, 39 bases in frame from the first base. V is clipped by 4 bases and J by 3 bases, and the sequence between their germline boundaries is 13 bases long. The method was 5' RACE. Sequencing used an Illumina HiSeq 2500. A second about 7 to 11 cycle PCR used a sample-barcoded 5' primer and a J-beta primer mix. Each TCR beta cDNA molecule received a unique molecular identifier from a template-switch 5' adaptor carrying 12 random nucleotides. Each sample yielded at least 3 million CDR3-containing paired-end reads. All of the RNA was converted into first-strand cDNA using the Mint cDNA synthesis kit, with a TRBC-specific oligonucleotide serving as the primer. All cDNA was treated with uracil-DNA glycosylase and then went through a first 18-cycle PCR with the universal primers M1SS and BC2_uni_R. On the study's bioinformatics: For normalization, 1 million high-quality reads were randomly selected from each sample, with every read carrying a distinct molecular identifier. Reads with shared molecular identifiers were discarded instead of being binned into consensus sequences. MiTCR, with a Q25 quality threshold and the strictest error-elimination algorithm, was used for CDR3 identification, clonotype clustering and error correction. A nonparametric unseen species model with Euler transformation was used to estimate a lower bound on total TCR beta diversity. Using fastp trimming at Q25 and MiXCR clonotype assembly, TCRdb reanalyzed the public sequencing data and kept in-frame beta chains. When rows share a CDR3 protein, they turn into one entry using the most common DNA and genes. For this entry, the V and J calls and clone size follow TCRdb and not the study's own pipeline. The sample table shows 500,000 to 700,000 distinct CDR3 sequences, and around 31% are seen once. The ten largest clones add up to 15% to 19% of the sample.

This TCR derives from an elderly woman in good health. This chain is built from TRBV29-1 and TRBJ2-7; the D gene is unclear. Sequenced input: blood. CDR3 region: CSVAPRTYYEQYF. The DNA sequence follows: TGCAGCGTTGCCCCGCGAACATACTACGAGCAGTACTTC.